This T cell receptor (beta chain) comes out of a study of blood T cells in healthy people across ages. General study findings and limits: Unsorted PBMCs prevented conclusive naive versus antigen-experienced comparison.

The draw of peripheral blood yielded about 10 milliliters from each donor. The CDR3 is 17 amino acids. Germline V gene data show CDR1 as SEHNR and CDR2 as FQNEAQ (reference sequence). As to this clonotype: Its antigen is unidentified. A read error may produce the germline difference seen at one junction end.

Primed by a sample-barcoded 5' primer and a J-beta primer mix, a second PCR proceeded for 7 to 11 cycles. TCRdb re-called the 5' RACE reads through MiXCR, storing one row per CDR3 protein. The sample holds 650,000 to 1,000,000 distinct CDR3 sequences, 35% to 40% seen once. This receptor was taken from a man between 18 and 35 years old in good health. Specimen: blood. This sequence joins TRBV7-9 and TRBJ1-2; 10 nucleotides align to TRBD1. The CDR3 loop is CVSSSDSVGQGKYGYTF. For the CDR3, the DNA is TGTGTCAGCAGCTCCGATTCAGTGGGACAGGGGAAGTATGGCTACACCTTC.